This record covers a single TCR beta chain. These data originate in a study of control samples from healthy donors and cancer patients. The CDR3 has 13 amino acids. The junction had 4 bases not matched to a gene; V was cut back by 0 bases and J by 7 bases. The V gene's germline CDR1 is SGHRS and CDR2 YFSETQ. Data came from immunoSEQ multiplex PCR; TCRdb stores just in-frame clones and leaves some out. The sample lists around 120,000 clones; approximately 94% were seen once. The V and J genes are TRBV5-1 and TRBJ2-7; 7 nucleotides align to TRBD1. The sample consisted of PBMCs. The receptor was isolated from a man between 50 and 59 years old with head and neck cancer. The CDR3 region is CASSLERGREQYF. CDR3 DNA: TGCGCCAGCAGCTTGGAAAGGGGGCGTGAGCAGTACTTC.